The 22 T cell receptor beta chains below come from one sample, sequenced in a study of blood T cell repertoires in COVID-19. Repertoires were generated with immunoSEQ multiplex PCR, while TCRdb's copy carries only in-frame clones and drops some. Altogether 200,000 to 250,000 clones are present, around 82% being singletons, with the ten largest covering 4.8%. The material sequenced was PBMCs or T cells enriched from blood (not recorded which). These receptor sequences come from a woman between 45 and 65 years old who had been exposed to COVID-19.

The chain recombines TRBV5-1 with TRBJ1-2; tentatively, D is TRBD1 (6 bases). CDR1 and CDR2 from the germline V gene are SGHRS and YFSETQ. The CDR3 spans 15 residues. Trimming stripped 0 bases from V and 10 bases from J, with 19 bases between. DNA of the CDR3: TGCGCCAGCAGCTTGGCCCCACAGGGCATAAACGTCTACACCTTC. Its translation is CASSLAPQGINVYTF. Full variable domain (missing parts from reference TRBV5-1 and TRBJ1-2): KAGVTQTPRYLIKTRGQQVTLSCSPISGHRSVSWYQQTPGQGLQFLFEYFSETQRNKGNFPGRFSGRQFSNSRSEMNVSTLELGDSALYLCASSLAPQGINVYTFGSGTRLTVV.

V and J are TRBV29-1 and TRBJ1-4; 7 bases align to TRBD1. Germline CDR1 is SQVTM and CDR2 is ANQGSEA. V was pared by 4 bases and J by 9 bases, with 8 bases of the junction left unmatched. CDR3 length: 13 residues. The CDR3 DNA is TGCAGCGTTGCTGACAGGGTGAACCAAAAACTGTTTTTT. This gives the protein CSVADRVNQKLFF.

The chain carries TRBV28 and TRBJ1-4; 10 nucleotides align to TRBD1. The CDR3 runs 15 residues. V gave up 6 bases and J gave up 3 bases; unmatched junction bases: 4. The germline gives CDR1 MDHEN, CDR2 SYDVKM. The DNA of the CDR3 is TGTGCCAGCAGGACCGGACAGGGGGCTAATGAAAAACTGTTTTTT. Translated, it gives CASRTGQGANEKLFF. Supplemented by reference TRBV28 and TRBJ1-4, the full variable domain reads DVKVTQSSRYLVKRTGEKVFLECVQDMDHENMFWYRQDPGLGLRLIYFSYDVKMKEKGDIPEGYSVSREKKERFSLILESASTNQTSMYLCASRTGQGANEKLFFGSGTQLSVL.

The chain employs TRBV6-5 and TRBJ2-7; weak D call: TRBD1 (6 bases). Germline assignment: CDR1 MNHEY and CDR2 SVGAGI. V was cut by 5 bases and J by 2 bases, with 13 bases left in between. The CDR3 contains 14 residues. CDR3 amino acids: CASSLKRTAYEQYF. CDR3 DNA sequence: TGTGCCAGCAGTCTTAAGAGGACAGCCTACGAGCAGTACTTC.

In this sample, this clone turned up once. This chain links TRBV4-1 with TRBJ1-1; TRBD1 is a possible D gene (5 bases). Trimming cost V 4 bases and J 1 base, with 10 bases left between them. CDR1 and CDR2 (germline): MGHRA, YSYEKL. The CDR3 has 14 amino acids. The CDR3 bases are TGCGCCAGCAGCCCGACAGAGACGAACACTGAAGCTTTCTTT. This codes for CASSPTETNTEAFF.

This clone occurred a few times. This chain connects TRBV5-4 to TRBJ2-5; perhaps TRBD2 as D (5 bases). The CDR3 has 14 amino acids. Germline V gives CDR1 SGHNT, CDR2 YYREEE (reference sequence). Trimming stripped 0 bases from V and 5 bases from J, with 11 bases between. For the CDR3, the DNA is TGTGCCAGCAGCTTGGGAGGGCCCCGGGAGACCCAGTACTTC. It specifies CASSLGGPRETQYF.

This chain joins TRBV10-3 and TRBJ1-4; no definite D call. Germline lookup yields CDR1 ENHRY and CDR2 SYGVKD. Between the trimmed V and J ends, which lost 0 bases and 0 bases, there was a span of 11 bases. The CDR3 sequence is 17 residues long. CDR3 residues: CAISESSGGPTNEKLFF. The CDR3 region has the DNA TGTGCCATCAGTGAGTCGAGCGGAGGTCCAACTAATGAAAAACTGTTTTTT.

This chain joins TRBV5-1 and TRBJ2-1, with 7 bases fitting TRBD2. Germline CDR1 is SGHRS and CDR2 is YFSETQ. V lost 5 bases to trimming and J lost 6 bases; unmatched junction nucleotides: 8. There are 14 residues in the CDR3. The CDR3 sequence is CASSFSGAGNEQFF. CDR3 DNA: TGCGCCAGCAGTTTCAGCGGGGCCGGCAATGAGCAGTTCTTC.

V and J are TRBV12-3 or TRBV12-4 and TRBJ1-3, with D unresolved. The germline V and J ends were trimmed by 7 bases and 3 bases, with 10 bases remaining between them. This CDR3 has 13 amino acids. CDR3 residues: CASTRSGGNTIYF. The DNA of the CDR3 is TGTGCCAGCACAAGGTCAGGTGGAAACACCATATATTTT.

The chain couples TRBV29-1 to TRBJ1-1; D ambiguous. CDR3 length equals 14 residues. V was cut by 2 bases and J by 1 base, with 11 bases left in between. The germline V gene encodes CDR1 SQVTM and CDR2 ANQGSEA. The chain's CDR3 is CSVEFARGNTEAFF. CDR3 DNA sequence: TGCAGCGTTGAATTTGCGCGGGGGAACACTGAAGCTTTCTTT.

CDR3 coding DNA: TGCGCCAGCATCCAGGGGGCTGCGTACGAGCAGTACTTC. This sequence encodes CASIQGAAYEQYF. The V and J genes are TRBV10-2 and TRBJ2-7; 8 bases match TRBD1. Germline CDR1 reads WSHSY; CDR2 reads SAAADI. The CDR3 consists of 13 residues. V lost 7 bases to trimming and J lost 4 bases; unmatched junction nucleotides: 6.

The rearrangement links TRBV6-5 to TRBJ1-1; 9 positions agree with TRBD1. The J segment lost 10 bases and the V segment lost 11 bases, leaving 17 bases of the junction unmatched. Germline CDR1 is MNHEY and CDR2 is SVGAGI. The CDR3 is 14 residues long. The CDR3 nucleotides read TGTGCCGGCCGAATAGCCCCGGGGACAGGGAGAGCTTTCTTT. Its translation: CAGRIAPGTGRAFF.

The V call is TRBV3-1 (or the pseudogene TRBV3-2), the J call TRBJ1-1; tentatively, D is TRBD1 (5 bases). Trimming pared 1 base from V and 4 bases from J, leaving 13 bases between. The germline V gene encodes CDR1 LGHDT and CDR2 YNNKEL (reference sequence). This CDR3 has 15 residues. The DNA for the CDR3 is TGTGCCAGCAGCCAAGGAGGGTGGGGGGTCACTGAAGCTTTCTTT. As protein: CASSQGGWGVTEAFF.

V gene TRBV12-5 combines with J gene TRBJ1-3; a possible D gene is TRBD1 (5 bases). This CDR3 region has 11 residues. Germline lookup yields CDR1 LGHNT and CDR2 FRNRAP. The ends were cut back, 7 bases at V and 8 bases at J, with 9 bases in the middle. CDR3 DNA: TGTGCTAGTGCCTTAGGGGACACCATATATTTT. Amino acids: CASALGDTIYF.

This chain joins TRBV18 and TRBJ2-1; possible D gene TRBD1, 5 bases. This CDR3 contains 15 residues. Germline values: CDR1 KGHSH, CDR2 LQKENI. V was clipped by 0 bases and J by 5 bases, with 11 bases between them. The CDR3 is CASSPPGLVNNEQFF. DNA for the CDR3: TGTGCCAGCTCACCACCGGGGCTAGTCAACAATGAGCAGTTCTTC. Variable domain in full (rest from reference TRBV18 and TRBJ2-1): NAGVMQNPRHLVRRRGQEARLRCSPMKGHSHVYWYRQLPEEGLKFMVYLQKENIIDESGMPKERFSAEFPKEGPSILRIQQVVRGDSAAYFCASSPPGLVNNEQFFGPGTRLTVL.

The chain recombines TRBV7-9 with TRBJ1-5; 11 nucleotides match TRBD1. CDR1 is SEHNR and CDR2 is FQNEAQ in the germline V gene (reference sequence). The CDR3 runs 14 residues. Trimming cost V 2 bases and J 9 bases; bases outside gene matches: 3. The CDR3 nucleotides are TGTGCCAGCAGCTTAATGGGACAGGGGGTGCCCCAGCATTTT. Encoded protein: CASSLMGQGVPQHF.

This clone was detected once. The chain uses TRBV28 and TRBJ1-5; TRBD1 agrees at 11 bases. The CDR3 loop spans 16 amino acids. Losses at the gene ends were 2 bases for V and 4 bases for J; bases not matched to a gene: 4. Germline V gene data show CDR1 as MDHEN and CDR2 as SYDVKM. In DNA form, the CDR3 reads TGTGCCAGCAGTTTAGTAGGGACAGGGGGAAATCAGCCCCAGCATTTT. This sequence encodes CASSLVGTGGNQPQHF.

V and J are TRBV3-1 (or the pseudogene TRBV3-2) and TRBJ1-2, with 9 bases fitting TRBD1. With 7 bases clipped from V and 8 bases from J, the junction kept 14 bases outside the gene matches. The germline V gene encodes CDR1 LGHDT and CDR2 YNNKEL (reference sequence). The CDR3 runs 15 residues. This CDR3 is CASTAVQTGGGGYTF. The CDR3 DNA reads TGTGCCAGCACCGCGGTCCAGACAGGGGGTGGGGGCTACACCTTC.

The J gene is TRBJ1-5, the V gene TRBV19; possibly TRBD1 for D (5 bases). Trimming pared 4 bases from V and 3 bases from J, leaving 13 bases between. Germline CDR1 LNHDA, CDR2 SQIVND (reference sequence). The CDR3 spans 15 residues. The CDR3 region is CASSSPGGINQPQHF. CDR3 bases: TGTGCCAGTAGTAGCCCGGGGGGGATCAATCAGCCCCAGCATTTT.

The chain links TRBV16 to TRBJ1-5; D possibly corresponds to TRBD1 (6 bases). The CDR3 totals 14 residues. Per the germline V gene, CDR1 is KGHSY and CDR2 is FQNENV. Deletions cut 0 bases from V and 4 bases from J, with 7 bases between. This chain's CDR3 is CASSQSGQNQPQHF. CDR3 DNA sequence: TGTGCCAGCAGCCAATCTGGACAGAATCAGCCCCAGCATTTT.

On this clone: One junction end does not reproduce the germline sequence, and a read error may be involved. The sample has other DNA sequences that encode this CDR3 too. The chain has TRBV29-1 and TRBJ2-7; 13 nucleotides line up with TRBD2. Per the germline V gene, CDR1 is SQVTM and CDR2 is ANQGSEA. The CDR3 is made up of 14 amino acids. The CDR3 region is CSVDGLAGVYEQYF. The CDR3 DNA sequence: TGTAGCGTTGATGGACTAGCGGGGGTCTACGAGCAGTACTTC.

The CDR3 is CASSLRGGETYEQYF. In DNA, the CDR3 is TGTGCCAGCAGTTTACGAGGGGGGGAAACCTACGAGCAGTACTTC. This rearrangement joins TRBV27 to TRBJ2-7; D perhaps matches TRBD2 (7 bases). The germline V gene encodes CDR1 MNHEY and CDR2 SMNVEV (reference sequence). The CDR3 extends over 15 amino acids. Trimming stripped 2 bases from V and 2 bases from J, with 13 bases between.